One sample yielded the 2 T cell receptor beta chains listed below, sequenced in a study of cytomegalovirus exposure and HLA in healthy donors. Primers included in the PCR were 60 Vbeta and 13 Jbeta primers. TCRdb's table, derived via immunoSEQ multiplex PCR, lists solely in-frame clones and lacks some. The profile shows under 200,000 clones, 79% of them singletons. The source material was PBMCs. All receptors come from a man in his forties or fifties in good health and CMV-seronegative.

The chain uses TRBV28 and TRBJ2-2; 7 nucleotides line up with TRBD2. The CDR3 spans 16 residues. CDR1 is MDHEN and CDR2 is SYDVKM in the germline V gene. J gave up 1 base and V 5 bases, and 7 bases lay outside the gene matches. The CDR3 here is CASSQLAGLNTGELFF. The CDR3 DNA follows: TGTGCCAGCAGTCAGTTAGCGGGCCTGAACACCGGGGAGCTGTTTTTT. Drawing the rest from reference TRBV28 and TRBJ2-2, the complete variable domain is DVKVTQSSRYLVKRTGEKVFLECVQDMDHENMFWYRQDPGLGLRLIYFSYDVKMKEKGDIPEGYSVSREKKERFSLILESASTNQTSMYLCASSQLAGLNTGELFFGEGSRLTVL.

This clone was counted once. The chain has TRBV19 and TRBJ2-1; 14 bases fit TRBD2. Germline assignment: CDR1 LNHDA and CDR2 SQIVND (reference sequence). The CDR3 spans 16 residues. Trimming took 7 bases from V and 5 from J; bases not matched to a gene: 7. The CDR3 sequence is CASTSGGLAGDNEQFF. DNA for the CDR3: TGTGCCAGTACCTCTGGGGGACTAGCGGGAGACAATGAGCAGTTCTTC.